One sample yielded the 20 T cell receptor beta chains listed below, sequenced in a study of identical twins. One entry per CDR3 protein, called by TCRdb with MiXCR from the 5' RACE reads. The repertoire holds 500,000 to 600,000 distinct CDR3 sequences, with around 20% as singletons. The sample was also reused in another study, on T cells expressing NK-cell markers.

Sequencing input: CD4+ T cells sorted from blood. All receptors derive from a woman between 18 and 30 years old in good health.

The gene calls are TRBV4-2 and TRBJ2-5; maybe TRBD2 (7 bases). Germline V gene data show CDR1 as LGHNA and CDR2 as YNFKEQ. V was shortened by 0 bases and J by 1 base, with 15 bases between the two germline ends. The CDR3 consists of 17 residues. In nucleotides, the CDR3 is TGTGCCAGCAGCCAAGATCCCCCTGCGGGGGCCCAAGAGACCCAGTACTTC. Translation: CASSQDPPAGAQETQYF.

The chain joins TRBV5-1 to TRBJ2-3, with D perhaps TRBD2 (6 bases). Germline assignment: CDR1 SGHRS and CDR2 YFSETQ. This CDR3 spans 16 amino acids. The V and J ends lost 0 bases and 7 bases respectively, with 18 bases between them. In nucleotides, the CDR3 is TGCGCCAGCAGCTTGGCCGGGGGACCCGCCTCGAATACGCAGTATTTT. Protein product: CASSLAGGPASNTQYF.

In this sample, this clonotype turned up many times. The chain is built from TRBV5-1 and TRBJ1-1, with D perhaps TRBD1 (5 bases). CDR3 length equals 17 residues. Germline V gene data show CDR1 as SGHRS and CDR2 as YFSETQ. V was cut by 4 bases and J by 0 bases, with 19 bases left in between. DNA for the CDR3: TGCGCCAGCAGCCGGGGGTTGCGGGACCTCATGAACACTGAAGCTTTCTTT. This sequence encodes CASSRGLRDLMNTEAFF.

The chain carries TRBV7-9 and TRBJ1-2; 7 nucleotides align to TRBD1. There are 15 residues in the CDR3. The V and J ends lost 6 bases and 1 base, in that order; junction bases with no gene match: 8. The V gene's germline CDR1 is SEHNR and CDR2 FQNEAQ (reference sequence). Here the CDR3 DNA reads TGTGCCAGCAGTTATGGACAGGAGTTTAACTATGGCTACACCTTC. Translating gives CASSYGQEFNYGYTF.

This clonotype has ten or more counts. The chain links TRBV7-2 to TRBJ2-5; 9 nucleotides agree with TRBD2. CDR1 is SGHTA, CDR2 FQGNSA, per germline. V dropped 1 base and J dropped 5; count of bases not matched to a gene: 11. The CDR3 is 17 residues long. CDR3 sequence reads: CASSLGGPAGGGETQYF. CDR3 DNA: TGTGCCAGCAGCTTAGGGGGCCCAGCGGGAGGCGGGGAGACCCAGTACTTC.

The V and J genes are TRBV20-1 and TRBJ1-1; 9 bases are a match to TRBD1. With 1 base clipped from V and 6 bases from J, the junction kept 9 bases outside the gene matches. Germline lookup yields CDR1 DFQATT and CDR2 SNEGSKA (reference sequence). The length of the CDR3 is 15 residues. CDR3 in DNA: TGCAGTGCTAGAGCCTCGACAGGGGGTCGAGCTGAAGCTTTCTTT. Protein: CSARASTGGRAEAFF.

The V gene is TRBV6-2 or TRBV6-3, the J gene TRBJ1-5; TRBD1 matches 7 bases. The CDR3 is 14 amino acids. Germline V CDR1 and CDR2: MNHEY, SVGEGT. Losses at the gene ends were 5 bases for V and 6 bases for J; bases not matched to a gene: 7. DNA for the CDR3: TGTGCCAGCAGTCTCCTGACAGGGCGTCAGCCCCAGCATTTT. It translates to CASSLLTGRQPQHF.

The chain is built from TRBV11-1 and TRBJ2-1; weak D call: TRBD1 (6 bases). Per germline, CDR1 SGHAT and CDR2 FQDESV (reference sequence). The CDR3 is 18 amino acids. Trimming took off 4 bases at V and 8 bases at J, with 27 bases between the two ends. The CDR3 DNA reads as TGTGCCAGCAGCTCGGTTAGAGGGGGTAGCGCCCGTGGGGATGAGCAGTTCTTC. Translating gives CASSSVRGGSARGDEQFF.

In this sample, this clonotype turned up a few times. The CDR3 DNA is TGTGCCAGCAGTCCCCACGTCGCGGCCTATGGCTACACCTTC. Its protein product is CASSPHVAAYGYTF. This sequence joins TRBV6-1 and TRBJ1-2; unclear D gene. Per germline, CDR1 MNHNS and CDR2 SASEGT. V was trimmed by 5 bases and J by 4 bases, leaving 14 bases between them. CDR3 length: 14 residues.

The chain is built from TRBV10-2 and TRBJ1-2; D gene ambiguous. The germline V and J ends were trimmed by 0 bases and 8 bases, with 10 bases remaining between them. There are 13 residues in the CDR3. Germline V CDR1 and CDR2: WSHSY, SAAADI. CDR3 bases: TGCGCCAGCAGTGAGTCCGGGATTTCGGGCTACACCTTC. This encodes CASSESGISGYTF.

V usage is TRBV11-2 and J usage is TRBJ2-1; 8 bases agree with TRBD1. Germline loops: CDR1 SGHAT, CDR2 FQNNGV. V trimming: 2 bases; J trimming: 5 bases; junction bases outside the gene matches: 2. This CDR3 has 14 residues. The CDR3 region has the DNA TGTGCCAGCAGCTTACGGGACAGGAACAATGAGCAGTTCTTC. Translated: CASSLRDRNNEQFF. The full variable domain, its missing parts supplied by reference TRBV11-2 and TRBJ2-1, is EAGVAQSPRYKIIEKRQSVAFWCNPISGHATLYWYQQILGQGPKLLIQFQNNGVVDDSQLPKDRFSAERLKGVDSTLKIQPAKLEDSAVYLCASSLRDRNNEQFFGPGTRLTVL.

This chain links TRBV18 with TRBJ2-1; a possible D gene is TRBD2 (5 bases). V was pared by 3 bases and J by 9 bases, with 18 bases between. Germline lookup yields CDR1 KGHSH and CDR2 LQKENI. The CDR3 has 15 amino acids. CDR3 sequence reads: CASSPASWSKSEQFF. The CDR3 DNA reads as TGTGCCAGCTCACCCGCTAGCTGGAGTAAAAGTGAGCAGTTCTTC.

This clonotype was found a few times. The V and J genes are TRBV9 and TRBJ1-2; tentatively, D is TRBD1 (5 bases). Trimming took 8 bases from V and 1 from J, leaving 15 bases between them. Germline CDR1 and CDR2: SGDLS and YYNGEE. CDR3 length: 14 amino acids. CDR3 sequence reads: CASRRGELNYGYTF. The CDR3 region has the DNA TGTGCCAGTCGGAGGGGCGAGCTTAACTATGGCTACACCTTC.

This clonotype came up a few times. The chain employs TRBV10-3 and TRBJ1-6; TRBD1 agrees at 11 bases. This CDR3 comprises 14 residues. V dropped 3 bases and J dropped 9; count of bases not matched to a gene: 1. Germline CDR1 reads ENHRY; CDR2 reads SYGVKD. For the CDR3, the DNA is TGTGCCATCAGTGAAGGGACAGGGGGTTCACCCCTCCACTTT. Translation gives CAISEGTGGSPLHF.

This clonotype was observed a few times. The chain couples TRBV9 to TRBJ1-1; D unclear. This CDR3 comprises 13 residues. CDR1 SGDLS and CDR2 YYNGEE come from the germline V gene. V shed 0 bases and J shed 8 bases, with 11 bases lying between them. The chain's CDR3 is CASSVEFAGEAFF. In DNA form, the CDR3 reads TGTGCCAGCAGCGTAGAATTTGCCGGGGAAGCTTTCTTT.

The J gene is TRBJ2-7, the V gene TRBV28; perhaps D is TRBD1 or TRBD2 (5 bases each). The CDR3 contains 14 residues. Trimming removed 2 bases at V and 6 bases at J, with 14 bases between. Germline CDR1 reads MDHEN; CDR2 reads SYDVKM. The CDR3 sequence: CASSLVRENSEQYF. The CDR3 DNA is TGTGCCAGCAGTTTAGTCAGGGAGAATAGCGAGCAGTACTTC.

A word on this clonotype: The junction differs from germline at one of its ends, possibly a read error. The rearrangement uses TRBV20-1 and TRBJ2-1; D assignment may be TRBD1 or TRBD2 (6 bases each). The V gene's germline CDR1 is DFQATT and CDR2 SNEGSKA (reference sequence). This CDR3 has 14 residues. CDR3 DNA: TGCAGTGCTCCCGTCGGGGGCTCCCACAATGAGCAGTTCTTC. As protein: CSAPVGGSHNEQFF.

In this sample, this clonotype turned up a few times. The chain links TRBV29-1 to TRBJ1-1; tentative D call: TRBD1 (5 bases). Germline CDR1 and CDR2: SQVTM and ANQGSEA. This CDR3 comprises 12 residues. The V gene lost 3 bases and the J gene lost 5 bases, with 10 bases spanning the gap. CDR3 sequence reads: CSVDGAGTEAFF. The CDR3 DNA follows: TGCAGCGTTGATGGGGCAGGAACTGAAGCTTTCTTT.

This clonotype has a single count. V usage is TRBV12-3 or TRBV12-4 and J usage is TRBJ1-1; D gene uncertain. The CDR3 has 12 residues. The ends were cut back, 6 bases at V and 7 bases at J, with 12 bases in the middle. The CDR3, as DNA: TGTGCCAGCAGGCGTATGCGGGGTGAAGCTTTCTTT. Translation gives CASRRMRGEAFF.

This clonotype was recorded a few times. The genes are TRBV6-5 and TRBJ2-3, with D hard to call. The CDR3 runs to 14 residues. The germline V and J ends were trimmed by 1 base and 0 bases, with 5 bases remaining between them. CDR1 and CDR2 from the germline V gene are MNHEY and SVGAGI. Here the CDR3 reads CASSYWRSTDTQYF. CDR3 nucleotide sequence: TGTGCCAGCAGTTACTGGCGGAGCACAGATACGCAGTATTTT.